The 16 T cell receptor beta chains given below trace back to one sample, sequenced in a study of early stage breast cancer tumors. TCRdb's table, derived via immunoSEQ multiplex PCR, lists solely in-frame clones and lacks some. The data hold over 20,000 clones, with roughly 67% observed a single time. The sequencing input was breast tumor tissue. The receptors stem from a person in their sixties or seventies with breast cancer.

The rearrangement links TRBV10-3 to TRBJ2-1; 8 positions match TRBD2. Germline V lookup: CDR1 ENHRY, CDR2 SYGVKD. Trimming at V came to 4 bases and at J to 9 bases, leaving 2 bases not matched to a gene. This CDR3 contains 12 residues. The CDR3 DNA follows: TGTGCCATCAGTGGGACTAGCCTTGAGCAGTTCTTC. This sequence encodes CAISGTSLEQFF.

This chain connects TRBV18 to TRBJ1-5, with 7 bases aligning to TRBD1. J gave up 4 bases and V 2 bases, and 5 bases lay outside the gene matches. CDR1 is KGHSH, CDR2 LQKENI, per germline. The CDR3 is 15 residues long. This CDR3 is CASSPYGQDNQPQHF. DNA of the CDR3: TGTGCCAGCTCACCATATGGACAGGATAATCAGCCCCAGCATTTT.

This clone has just one count. CDR3 DNA sequence: TGTGCCAGCAAGGGGACTAGCCCGGTCATGGAGACCCAGTACTTC. Encoded protein: CASKGTSPVMETQYF. The rearrangement uses TRBV6-5 and TRBJ2-5, with TRBD2 identical over 9 bases. Losses at the gene ends were 7 bases for V and 5 bases for J; bases not matched to a gene: 11. Per germline, CDR1 MNHEY and CDR2 SVGAGI. CDR3 size: 15 residues.

The chain uses TRBV11-3 and TRBJ2-1, with unresolved D. The length of the CDR3 is 12 residues. Per the germline V gene, CDR1 is SGHNT and CDR2 is YENEEA. Trimming left V 1 base short and J 7 bases short, with 5 bases between. The CDR3 spells CASSLASNEQFF. CDR3 bases: TGTGCCAGCAGCTTAGCCTCGAATGAGCAGTTCTTC.

V usage is TRBV6-6 and J usage is TRBJ1-5, with no clear D. This CDR3 has 11 residues. V lost 6 bases to trimming and J lost 10 bases, with 10 bases between them. In germline, CDR1 is MNHNY, CDR2 SVGAGI (reference sequence). The CDR3 spells CASRAGLPQHF. CDR3 bases: TGTGCCAGCAGGGCAGGACTTCCCCAGCATTTT.

This clone was picked up a small number of times. The DNA of the CDR3 is TGTGCCAGCAGCGTGACTAACCCGATTAGCACAGATACGCAGTATTTT. Protein sequence: CASSVTNPISTDTQYF. The genes are TRBV28 and TRBJ2-3, with a weak D call TRBD2 (5 bases). This CDR3 region has 16 residues. Trimming took 6 bases from V and 0 from J, leaving 16 bases between them. The germline V gene has CDR1 MDHEN and CDR2 SYDVKM.

The V call is TRBV30, the J call TRBJ2-3; TRBD1 aligns across 10 bases. V dropped 1 base and J dropped 6; count of bases not matched to a gene: 16. The CDR3 spans 18 residues. Germline V gene data show CDR1 as GTSNPN and CDR2 as SVGIG (reference sequence). DNA of the CDR3: TGTGCCTGGAGTGCCTTTGGCACCGGGACAGGGGCAAGGGATACGCAGTATTTT. It encodes CAWSAFGTGTGARDTQYF.

This clone was detected a few times. DNA for the CDR3: TGCGCCAGCAGCCTAAGCAGGACTAGCGGGAGCTGGCCAGATACGCAGTATTTT. Translated: CASSLSRTSGSWPDTQYF. V usage is TRBV4-3 and J usage is TRBJ2-3, with 13 bases aligning to TRBD2. J lost 4 bases, V lost 4 bases, and 11 bases had no gene match. Germline V gene lookup returns CDR1 LGHNA and CDR2 YSLEER. The CDR3 is made up of 18 amino acids.

The chain carries TRBV11-2 and TRBJ1-1; 7 bases line up with TRBD1. The germline gives CDR1 SGHAT, CDR2 FQNNGV. The CDR3 length is 15 residues. The V segment lost 0 bases and the J segment 0 bases; nucleotides outside the gene matches: 1. The CDR3 reads CASSLEGQVNTEAFF. The CDR3 nucleotides read TGTGCCAGCAGCTTAGAAGGACAGGTGAACACTGAAGCTTTCTTT.

The chain is built from TRBV7-9 and TRBJ2-5, with a possible D match to TRBD2 (6 bases). Trimming removed 3 bases at V and 9 bases at J, with 14 bases between. This CDR3 comprises 13 residues. Germline-derived CDR1 and CDR2 are SEHNR and FQNEAQ (reference sequence). Written as DNA, the CDR3 is TGTGCCAGCAGCTTTCCCGCGGGGCGGGCCCAGTACTTC. This sequence encodes CASSFPAGRAQYF.

By frequency in the sample, this clone is medium-sized. The V gene is TRBV6-5, the J gene TRBJ2-7, with 8 nucleotides matching TRBD1. The CDR3 runs to 14 residues. CDR1 and CDR2 from the germline V gene are MNHEY and SVGAGI. V lost 6 bases, J lost 2 bases, and 6 bases stayed unmatched. The CDR3 DNA reads TGTGCCAGCAGGACCGGACAGGGCACCTACGAGCAGTACTTC. This encodes CASRTGQGTYEQYF.

This sequence joins TRBV6-5 and TRBJ2-7; TRBD2 agrees at 12 bases. The junction had 2 bases not matched to a gene; V was cut back by 4 bases and J by 4 bases. The CDR3 contains 14 residues. The germline V gene encodes CDR1 MNHEY and CDR2 SVGAGI. CDR3 loop: CASSSSGRAYEQYF. The CDR3 region has the DNA TGTGCCAGCAGTTCTAGCGGGAGGGCATACGAGCAGTACTTC.

This clone occurred a few times. This chain links TRBV9 with TRBJ2-7; D might be TRBD1 (5 bases). The V end lost 2 bases, the J end lost 0 bases, and 12 bases lay between the germline ends. The CDR3 contains 15 residues. Germline-derived CDR1 and CDR2 are SGDLS and YYNGEE. This CDR3 reads CASSVGRASSYEQYF. CDR3 sequence (DNA): TGTGCCAGCAGCGTCGGCAGGGCAAGCTCCTACGAGCAGTACTTC.

This clone rates as medium-sized. The J gene is TRBJ2-1, the V gene TRBV27; D remains ambiguous. The CDR3 has 14 amino acids. V dropped 3 bases and J dropped 4 bases, with 10 bases sitting between them. In germline, CDR1 is MNHEY, CDR2 SMNVEV (reference sequence). CDR3 amino acids: CASSFPHPYNEQFF. CDR3 coding DNA: TGTGCCAGCAGTTTCCCACACCCTTACAATGAGCAGTTCTTC.

J is TRBJ2-1 and V is TRBV5-1; TRBD2 matches 10 bases. Trimming removed 6 bases from V and 8 bases from J; junction bases left unmatched: 8. This CDR3 has 14 residues. Germline CDR1 and CDR2: SGHRS and YFSETQ. Here the CDR3 DNA reads TGCGCCAGCAAGATGGGGCTAGCGGGAGATGAGCAGTTCTTC. Its protein product is CASKMGLAGDEQFF.

V and J are TRBV9 and TRBJ1-2, with TRBD1 matching 7 bases. The CDR3 loop spans 16 amino acids. Germline values: CDR1 SGDLS, CDR2 YYNGEE. V gave up 1 base and J gave up 5 bases; unmatched junction bases: 11. The CDR3 DNA reads as TGTGCCAGCAGCGTATCCTCCCGGGACAGAGGGTATGGCTACACCTTC. Translation gives CASSVSSRDRGYGYTF.